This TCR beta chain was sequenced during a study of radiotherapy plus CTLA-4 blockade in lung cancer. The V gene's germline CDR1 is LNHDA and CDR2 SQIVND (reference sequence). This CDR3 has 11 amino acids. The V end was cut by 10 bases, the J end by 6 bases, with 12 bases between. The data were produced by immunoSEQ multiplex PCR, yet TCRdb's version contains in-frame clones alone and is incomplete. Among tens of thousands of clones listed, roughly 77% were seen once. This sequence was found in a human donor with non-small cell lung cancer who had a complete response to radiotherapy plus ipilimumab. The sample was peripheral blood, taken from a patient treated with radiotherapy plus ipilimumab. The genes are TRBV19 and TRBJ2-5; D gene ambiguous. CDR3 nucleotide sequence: TGTGCCACAAAGCGTAGCCAGACCCAGTACTTC. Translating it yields CATKRSQTQYF.